The entry that follows covers one T cell receptor (beta chain) sequence. The germline gives CDR1 SEHNR, CDR2 FQNEAQ (reference sequence). Trimming removed 4 bases from V and 1 base from J, with 12 bases in between. The CDR3 is made up of 15 amino acids. The data derive from a study of T cell changes during pregnancy in multiple sclerosis. The protocol was immunoSEQ multiplex PCR, while the TCRdb copy is restricted to in-frame clones and leaves out a portion. The table lists 85,000 to 130,000 clones, 92% of them singletons, with around 1.5% in the top ten. The chain joins TRBV7-9 to TRBJ2-3; D possibly corresponds to TRBD2 (6 bases). This clonotype was obtained from a female donor with multiple sclerosis, enrolled in a pregnancy study. This specimen was peripheral blood, taken after pregnancy. CDR3 sequence: CASSYREHRTDTQYF. The CDR3 bases are TGTGCCAGCAGCTACCGGGAGCATCGCACAGATACGCAGTATTTT.